This TCR beta chain was observed in a study of blood T cell repertoires in COVID-19. Whole-study context: COVID-19 samples collected from the United States, Italy and Spain covered acute and convalescent phases.

Produced via immunoSEQ multiplex PCR; TCRdb's table is partial and in-frame only. The sample yields about 270,000 clones, roughly nine tenths seen once. CDR3 size: 15 residues. The germline V gene has CDR1 SGHTA and CDR2 FQGNSA. Trimming left V 0 bases short and J 4 bases short, with 10 bases between. V gene TRBV7-2 combines with J gene TRBJ1-5, with D perhaps matching TRBD1 (5 bases). Sequenced material: PBMCs or T cells enriched from blood (not recorded which). The sequence derives from a woman younger than 35 who had recovered from COVID-19. CDR3 bases: TGTGCCAGCAGCTTAGCTTTCGGGGGTAATCAGCCCCAGCATTTT. Amino acid sequence: CASSLAFGGNQPQHF.